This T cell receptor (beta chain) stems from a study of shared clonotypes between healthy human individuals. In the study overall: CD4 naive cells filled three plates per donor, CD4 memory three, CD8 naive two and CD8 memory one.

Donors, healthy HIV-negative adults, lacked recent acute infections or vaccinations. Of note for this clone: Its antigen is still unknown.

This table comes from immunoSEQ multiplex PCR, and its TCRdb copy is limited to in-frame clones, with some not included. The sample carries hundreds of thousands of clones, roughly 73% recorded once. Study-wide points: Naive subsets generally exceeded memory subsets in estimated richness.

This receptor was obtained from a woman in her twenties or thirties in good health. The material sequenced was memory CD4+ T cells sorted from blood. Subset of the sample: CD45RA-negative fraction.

CDR3 region: CASSQPRTSGRGNTGELFF. The CDR3 coding sequence is TGTGCCAGCAGCCAGCCCCGCACTAGCGGGAGGGGGAACACCGGGGAGCTGTTTTTT. V usage is TRBV4-2 and J usage is TRBJ2-2; 13 nucleotides match TRBD2. There are 19 residues in the CDR3. The trim removed 3 bases at V and 1 base at J, leaving 8 bases unmatched. Per the germline V gene, CDR1 is LGHNA and CDR2 is YNFKEQ.